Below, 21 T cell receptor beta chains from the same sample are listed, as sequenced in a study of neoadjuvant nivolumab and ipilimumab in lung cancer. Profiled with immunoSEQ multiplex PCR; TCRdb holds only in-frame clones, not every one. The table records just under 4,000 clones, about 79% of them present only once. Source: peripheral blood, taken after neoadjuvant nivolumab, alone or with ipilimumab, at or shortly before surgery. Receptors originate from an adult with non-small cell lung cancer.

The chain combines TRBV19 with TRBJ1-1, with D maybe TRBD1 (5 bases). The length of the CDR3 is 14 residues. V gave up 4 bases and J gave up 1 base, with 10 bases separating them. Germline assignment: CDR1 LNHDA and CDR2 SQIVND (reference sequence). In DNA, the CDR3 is TGTGCCAGTAGTAGGGGCGGACAGAACACTGAAGCTTTCTTT. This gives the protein CASSRGGQNTEAFF.

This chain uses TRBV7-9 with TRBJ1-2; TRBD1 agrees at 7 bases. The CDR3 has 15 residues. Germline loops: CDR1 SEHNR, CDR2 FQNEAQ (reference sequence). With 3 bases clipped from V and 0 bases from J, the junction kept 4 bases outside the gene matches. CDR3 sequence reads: CASSFGDRPNYGYTF. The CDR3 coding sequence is TGTGCCAGCAGCTTTGGGGACAGACCTAACTATGGCTACACCTTC.

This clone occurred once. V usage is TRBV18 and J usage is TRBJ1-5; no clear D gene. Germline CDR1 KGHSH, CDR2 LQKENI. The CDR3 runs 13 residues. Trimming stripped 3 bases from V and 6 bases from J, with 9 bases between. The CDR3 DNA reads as TGTGCCAGCTCACCGTCAGCCTCTCAGCCCCAGCATTTT. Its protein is CASSPSASQPQHF.

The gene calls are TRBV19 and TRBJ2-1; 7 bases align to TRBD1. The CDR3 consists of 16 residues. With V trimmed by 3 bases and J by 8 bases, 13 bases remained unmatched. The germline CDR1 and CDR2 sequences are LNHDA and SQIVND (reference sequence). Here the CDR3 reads CASSIGWQGDLDEQFF. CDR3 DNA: TGTGCCAGTAGTATCGGGTGGCAGGGGGACCTCGATGAGCAGTTCTTC.

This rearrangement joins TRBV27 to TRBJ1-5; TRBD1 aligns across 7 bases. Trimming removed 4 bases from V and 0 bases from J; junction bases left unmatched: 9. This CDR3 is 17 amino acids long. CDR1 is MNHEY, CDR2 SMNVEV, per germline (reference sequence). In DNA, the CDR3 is TGTGCCAGCAGTTCCCCATCAGGGGGGGATAGCAATCAGCCCCAGCATTTT. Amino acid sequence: CASSSPSGGDSNQPQHF.

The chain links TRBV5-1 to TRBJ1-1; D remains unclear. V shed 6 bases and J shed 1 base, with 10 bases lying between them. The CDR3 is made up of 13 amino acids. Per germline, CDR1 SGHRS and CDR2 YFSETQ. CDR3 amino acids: CASKEDSNTEAFF. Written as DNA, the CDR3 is TGCGCCAGCAAGGAAGACTCGAACACTGAAGCTTTCTTT. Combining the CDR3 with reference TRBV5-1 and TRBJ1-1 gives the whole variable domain KAGVTQTPRYLIKTRGQQVTLSCSPISGHRSVSWYQQTPGQGLQFLFEYFSETQRNKGNFPGRFSGRQFSNSRSEMNVSTLELGDSALYLCASKEDSNTEAFFGQGTRLTVV.

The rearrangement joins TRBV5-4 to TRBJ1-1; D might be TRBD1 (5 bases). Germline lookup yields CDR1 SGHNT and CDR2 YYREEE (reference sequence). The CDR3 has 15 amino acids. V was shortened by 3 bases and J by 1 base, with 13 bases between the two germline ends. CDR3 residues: CASSSTLQGNTEAFF. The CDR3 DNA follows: TGTGCCAGCAGCTCAACTCTCCAGGGGAACACTGAAGCTTTCTTT. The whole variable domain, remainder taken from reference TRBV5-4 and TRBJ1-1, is ETGVTQSPTHLIKTRGQQVTLRCSSQSGHNTVSWYQQALGQGPQFIFQYYREEENGRGNFPPRFSGLQFPNYSSELNVNALELDDSALYLCASSSTLQGNTEAFFGQGTRLTVV.

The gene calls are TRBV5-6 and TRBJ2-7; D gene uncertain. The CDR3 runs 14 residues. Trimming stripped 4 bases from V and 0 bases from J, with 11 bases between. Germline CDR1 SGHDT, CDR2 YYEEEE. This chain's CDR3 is CASSLYTSSYEQYF. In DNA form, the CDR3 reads TGTGCCAGCAGCCTCTACACGAGCTCCTACGAGCAGTACTTC.

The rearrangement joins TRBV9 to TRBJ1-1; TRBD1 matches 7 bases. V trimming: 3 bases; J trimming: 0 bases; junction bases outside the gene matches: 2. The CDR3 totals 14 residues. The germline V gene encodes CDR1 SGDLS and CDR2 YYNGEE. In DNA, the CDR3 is TGTGCCAGCAGCGAGGGACAGTTGAACACTGAAGCTTTCTTT. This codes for CASSEGQLNTEAFF.

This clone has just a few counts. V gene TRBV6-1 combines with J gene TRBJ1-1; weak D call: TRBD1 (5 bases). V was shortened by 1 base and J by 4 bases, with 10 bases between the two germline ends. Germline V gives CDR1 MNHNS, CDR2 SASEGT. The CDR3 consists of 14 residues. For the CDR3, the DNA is TGTGCCAGCAGTGAAGGGGGGGTTTCCACTGAAGCTTTCTTT. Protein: CASSEGGVSTEAFF.

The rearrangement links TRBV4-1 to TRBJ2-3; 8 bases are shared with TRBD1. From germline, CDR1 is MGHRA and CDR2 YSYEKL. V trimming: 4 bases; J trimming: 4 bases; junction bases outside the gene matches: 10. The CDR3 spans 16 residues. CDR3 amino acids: CASSRRAGGDPDTQYF. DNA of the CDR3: TGCGCCAGCAGCCGCCGGGCAGGGGGCGATCCAGATACGCAGTATTTT.

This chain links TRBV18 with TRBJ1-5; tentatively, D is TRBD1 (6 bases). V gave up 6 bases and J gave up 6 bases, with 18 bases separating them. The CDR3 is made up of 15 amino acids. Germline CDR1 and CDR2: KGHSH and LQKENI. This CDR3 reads CASSVVRGQSQPQHF. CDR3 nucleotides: TGTGCCAGCTCCGTAGTCCGGGGACAATCTCAGCCCCAGCATTTT. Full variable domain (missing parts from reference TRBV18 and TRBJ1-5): NAGVMQNPRHLVRRRGQEARLRCSPMKGHSHVYWYRQLPEEGLKFMVYLQKENIIDESGMPKERFSAEFPKEGPSILRIQQVVRGDSAAYFCASSVVRGQSQPQHFGDGTRLSIL.

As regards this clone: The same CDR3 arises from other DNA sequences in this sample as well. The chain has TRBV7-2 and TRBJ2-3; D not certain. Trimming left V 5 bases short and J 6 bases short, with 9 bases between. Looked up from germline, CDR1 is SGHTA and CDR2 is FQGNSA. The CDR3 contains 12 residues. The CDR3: CASSLAADTQYF. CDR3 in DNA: TGTGCCAGCAGCCTGGCGGCGGATACGCAGTATTTT.

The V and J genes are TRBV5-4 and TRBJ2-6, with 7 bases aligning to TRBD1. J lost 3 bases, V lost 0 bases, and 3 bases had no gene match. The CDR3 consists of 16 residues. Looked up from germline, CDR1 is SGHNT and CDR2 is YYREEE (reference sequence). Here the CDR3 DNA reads TGTGCCAGCAGCTTGGGAGGGGGCAGTGGGGCCAACGTCCTGACTTTC. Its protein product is CASSLGGGSGANVLTF.

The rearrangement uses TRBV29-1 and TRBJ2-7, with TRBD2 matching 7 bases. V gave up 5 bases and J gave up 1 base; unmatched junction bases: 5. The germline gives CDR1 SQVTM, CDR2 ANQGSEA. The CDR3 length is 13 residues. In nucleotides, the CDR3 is TGCAGCGTTAAGGGAGGGTTTTCCTACGAGCAGTACTTC. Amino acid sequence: CSVKGGFSYEQYF.

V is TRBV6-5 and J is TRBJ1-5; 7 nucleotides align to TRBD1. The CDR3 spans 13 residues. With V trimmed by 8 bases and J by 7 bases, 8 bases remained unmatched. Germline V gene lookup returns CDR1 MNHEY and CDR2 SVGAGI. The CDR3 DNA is TGTGCCAGCGGATCAGGGGGAGGACAGCCCCAGCATTTT. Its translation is CASGSGGGQPQHF.

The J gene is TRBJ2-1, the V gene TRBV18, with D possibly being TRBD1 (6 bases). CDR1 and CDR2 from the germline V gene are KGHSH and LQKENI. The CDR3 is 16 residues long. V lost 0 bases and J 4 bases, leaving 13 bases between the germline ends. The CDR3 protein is CASSPPIRTDYNEQFF. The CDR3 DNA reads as TGTGCCAGCTCACCACCGATTCGGACAGATTACAATGAGCAGTTCTTC.

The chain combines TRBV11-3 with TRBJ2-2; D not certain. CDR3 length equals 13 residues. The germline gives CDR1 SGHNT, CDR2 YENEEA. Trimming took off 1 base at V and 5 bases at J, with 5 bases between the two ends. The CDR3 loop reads CASSLGGTGELFF. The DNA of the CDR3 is TGTGCCAGCAGCTTAGGCGGAACCGGGGAGCTGTTTTTT.

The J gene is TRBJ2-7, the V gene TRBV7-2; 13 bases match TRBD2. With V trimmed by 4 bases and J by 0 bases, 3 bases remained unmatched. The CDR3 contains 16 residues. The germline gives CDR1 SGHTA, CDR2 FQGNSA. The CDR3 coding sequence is TGTGCCAGCAGCTGTCGGACTAGCGGGAGCTCCTACGAGCAGTACTTC. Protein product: CASSCRTSGSSYEQYF.

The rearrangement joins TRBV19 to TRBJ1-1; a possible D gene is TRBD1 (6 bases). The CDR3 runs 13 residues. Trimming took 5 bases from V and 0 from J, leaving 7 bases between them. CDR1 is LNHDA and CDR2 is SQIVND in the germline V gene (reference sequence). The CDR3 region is CASSSGVNTEAFF. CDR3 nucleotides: TGTGCCAGTAGTTCAGGGGTGAACACTGAAGCTTTCTTT.

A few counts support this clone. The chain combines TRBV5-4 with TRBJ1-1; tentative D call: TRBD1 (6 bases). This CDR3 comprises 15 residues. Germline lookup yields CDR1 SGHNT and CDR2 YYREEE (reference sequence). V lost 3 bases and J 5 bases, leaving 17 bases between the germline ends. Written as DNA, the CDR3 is TGTGCCAGCAGCTCGCAGACAGGAATTGATACTGAAGCTTTCTTT. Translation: CASSSQTGIDTEAFF.